This TCR beta chain was identified in a study of T-cell memory formation after mild COVID-19. Study-wide results and limits: The appearance of some responding clones in pre-infection memory suggested that cross-reactive memory joined. The CD4+ clones that contracted clustered mainly within CM and EM, and the CD8+ clones concentrated in EMRA. Later expanders leaned CD4+, whereas day 15 to 85 contracting clones were balanced CD4/CD8.

The CDR3 consists of 14 residues. Germline lookup yields CDR1 MNHEY and CDR2 SVGAGI. V shed 7 bases and J shed 4 bases, with 15 bases lying between them. TCRalpha and TCRbeta libraries used 5'RACE with constant-segment primers and UMIs. TCRdb independently ran MiXCR on the 5' RACE reads; one entry per CDR3 protein. The repertoire holds 350,000 to 450,000 distinct CDR3 sequences, with roughly 20% as singletons. This clonotype has more than one count but fewer than ten. No antigen is known for it. V and J are TRBV6-5 and TRBJ2-3; the D gene is possibly TRBD2 (5 bases). The clonotype was recovered from an adult woman who had mild COVID-19 (a few samples of this study predate the infection). Cell type and time point are not known. Source material: PBMCs or a T cell subset sorted from them (not recorded which). The CDR3 here is CASTPRGRADTQYF. The CDR3 coding sequence is TGTGCCAGCACTCCCCGAGGGCGGGCAGATACGCAGTATTTT.